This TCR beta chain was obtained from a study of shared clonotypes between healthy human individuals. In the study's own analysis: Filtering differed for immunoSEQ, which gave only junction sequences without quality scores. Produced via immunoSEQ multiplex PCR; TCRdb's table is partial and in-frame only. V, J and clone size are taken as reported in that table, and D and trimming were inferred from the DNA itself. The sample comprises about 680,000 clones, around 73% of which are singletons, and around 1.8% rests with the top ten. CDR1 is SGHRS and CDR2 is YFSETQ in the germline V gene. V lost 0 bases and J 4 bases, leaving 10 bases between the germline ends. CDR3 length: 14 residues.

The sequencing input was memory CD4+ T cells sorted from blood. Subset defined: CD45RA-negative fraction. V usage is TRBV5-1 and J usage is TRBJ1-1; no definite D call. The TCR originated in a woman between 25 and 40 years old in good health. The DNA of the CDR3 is TGCGCCAGCAGCTTGGCTAGGTTCGCCACTGAAGCTTTCTTT. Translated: CASSLARFATEAFF.